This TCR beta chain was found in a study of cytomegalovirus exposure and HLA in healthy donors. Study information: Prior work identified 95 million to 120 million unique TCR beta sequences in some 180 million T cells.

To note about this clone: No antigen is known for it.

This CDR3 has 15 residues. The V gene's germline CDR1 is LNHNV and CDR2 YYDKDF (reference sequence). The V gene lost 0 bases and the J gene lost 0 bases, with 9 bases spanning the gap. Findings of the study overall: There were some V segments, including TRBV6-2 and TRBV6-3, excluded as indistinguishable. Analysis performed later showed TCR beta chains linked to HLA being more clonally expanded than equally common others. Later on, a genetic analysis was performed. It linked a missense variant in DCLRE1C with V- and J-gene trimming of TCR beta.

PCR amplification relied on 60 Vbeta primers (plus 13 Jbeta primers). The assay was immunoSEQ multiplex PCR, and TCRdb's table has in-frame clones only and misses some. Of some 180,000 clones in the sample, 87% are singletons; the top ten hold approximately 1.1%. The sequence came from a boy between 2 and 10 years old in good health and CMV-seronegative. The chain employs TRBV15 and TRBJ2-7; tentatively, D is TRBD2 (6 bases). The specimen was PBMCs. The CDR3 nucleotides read TGTGCCACCAGCAGAGATCGCGGGAACTCCTACGAGCAGTACTTC. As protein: CATSRDRGNSYEQYF.